This T cell receptor beta chain was documented in a study of STAT3 mutations in large granular lymphocyte leukemia. Study-wide background: Canonical activating STAT3 mutations were detected in roughly half of the longitudinally sequenced T-LGLL patients. Immunosuppressive therapy was given to more than half of T-LGLL patients.

Clones were read by immunoSEQ multiplex PCR, and TCRdb kept only the in-frame ones, dropping some. This table has under 5,500 clones, roughly 66% appearing once. Concerning this clone: The antigen is not known.

Notes on the study in general: TCR clonotype switching after therapy occurred in about 35% of the 18 patients. At least one immunodominant TCR beta clonotype appeared in every T-cell large granular lymphocyte leukemia patient. Some patients had persisting codominant clonotypes that could mask small clones.

V trimming: 1 base; J trimming: 4 bases; junction bases outside the gene matches: 0. Per germline, CDR1 GTSNPN and CDR2 SVGIG (reference sequence). The CDR3 loop spans 13 amino acids. Sequencing was performed on PBMCs. V gene TRBV30 combines with J gene TRBJ2-5; 10 bases are a match to TRBD2. This TCR came from a human donor with T large granular lymphocyte leukemia. Some clones in this sample may be carry-over from other donors' samples. The CDR3 is CAWSGLAGETQYF. DNA for the CDR3: TGTGCCTGGAGTGGACTAGCGGGAGAGACCCAGTACTTC.